This TCR beta chain was sequenced for a study of identical twins. Study conclusions and caveats: It was possible that invariant MAIT and iNKT cells partly confounded the zero-insertion analyses. Sequences that were beta out-of-frame showed weaker excess twin sharing.

The length of the CDR3 is 18 residues. Germline CDR1 reads SGHVT; CDR2 reads SQSDAQ. The ends lost 1 base at V and 3 bases at J; junction bases unmatched: 8. In the case of this clonotype: Its antigen is unknown.

A universal primer binding site was introduced by template switching. The final cDNA contained unique molecular identifiers. TCRdb independently ran MiXCR on the 5' RACE reads; one entry per CDR3 protein. The table includes roughly 1,500,000 distinct CDR3 sequences, about 30% detected once. This chain joins TRBV7-4 and TRBJ2-4, with TRBD1 matching 11 bases. The clonotype was recovered from a newborn girl in good health. The sample consisted of cord blood. Here the CDR3 reads CASSLVPRDRGDKNIQYF. The CDR3 DNA reads TGTGCCAGCAGCTTAGTCCCACGGGACAGGGGGGACAAAAACATTCAGTACTTC.